The clone carrying this TCR beta chain occurred a few times. As yet, its antigen is unknown. The sample is drawn from a study of beta chain features in type 1 diabetes. Study results and caveats: VDJ junctions sequenced from type 1 diabetes patients showed fewer insertions and more deletions. Researchers report that Type 1 diabetes patients had moderately but significantly shorter TCRB CDR3s across all four CD4+ subsets. Researchers caution that PCR might favor shorter templates, equally among patients and controls.

The authors reverse transcribed all of the isolated RNA, so sequencing captured expressed TCRB transcripts. Clones were sequenced by immunoSEQ multiplex PCR, and TCRdb holds only the in-frame ones, with some missing. The data contain roughly 350,000 clones, 8.5% to 10% of them singletons. CD45RO/CCR7/CD25/CD127/CD95/CD27 separated CD4+ naive, central memory, regulatory and stem cell-like memory cells by sorting. In germline, CDR1 is SGHVS, CDR2 FQNEAQ. The CDR3 is 13 amino acids. V lost 4 bases and J lost 7, with 13 bases in between. Sequenced material: central memory CD4+ T cells from blood. The source is a man aged 25 to 45 with type 1 diabetes. The chain joins TRBV7-8 to TRBJ2-5; D uncertain. The CDR3 protein is CASSSDAGVTQYF. CDR3 DNA sequence: TGTGCCAGCAGCTCCGATGCCGGCGTGACCCAGTACTTC.